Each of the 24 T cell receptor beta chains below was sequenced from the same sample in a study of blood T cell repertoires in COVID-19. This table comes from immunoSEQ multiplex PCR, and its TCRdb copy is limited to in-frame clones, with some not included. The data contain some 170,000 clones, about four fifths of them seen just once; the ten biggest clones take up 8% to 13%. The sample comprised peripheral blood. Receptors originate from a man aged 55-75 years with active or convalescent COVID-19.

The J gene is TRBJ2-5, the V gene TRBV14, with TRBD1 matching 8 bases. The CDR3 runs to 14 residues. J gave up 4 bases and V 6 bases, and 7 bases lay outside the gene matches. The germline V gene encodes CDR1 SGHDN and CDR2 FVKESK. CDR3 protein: CASSQTGEGETQYF. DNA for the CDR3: TGTGCCAGCAGTCAGACAGGGGAAGGAGAGACCCAGTACTTC.

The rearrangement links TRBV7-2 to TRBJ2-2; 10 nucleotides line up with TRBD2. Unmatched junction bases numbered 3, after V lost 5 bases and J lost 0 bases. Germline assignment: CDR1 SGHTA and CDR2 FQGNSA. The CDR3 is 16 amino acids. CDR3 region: CASSRTSGANTGELFF. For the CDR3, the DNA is TGTGCCAGCAGCCGTACTAGCGGGGCGAACACCGGGGAGCTGTTTTTT.

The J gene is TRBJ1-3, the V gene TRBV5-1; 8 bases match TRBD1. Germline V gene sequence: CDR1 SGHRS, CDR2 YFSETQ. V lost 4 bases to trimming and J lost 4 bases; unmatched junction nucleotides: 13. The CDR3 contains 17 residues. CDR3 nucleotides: TGCGCCAGCAGCCTACGGGCAGGGGGCATAAGGGGAAACACCATATATTTT. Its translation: CASSLRAGGIRGNTIYF.

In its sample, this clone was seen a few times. The CDR3 DNA sequence: TGTGCCAGCAGCTACAATCCGGGACAGGCCCACACCTTC. Translating it yields CASSYNPGQAHTF. J is TRBJ1-2 and V is TRBV6-5; 8 nucleotides line up with TRBD1. CDR1 is MNHEY, CDR2 SVGAGI, per germline. Losses at the gene ends were 6 bases for V and 12 bases for J; bases not matched to a gene: 12. The CDR3 consists of 13 residues.

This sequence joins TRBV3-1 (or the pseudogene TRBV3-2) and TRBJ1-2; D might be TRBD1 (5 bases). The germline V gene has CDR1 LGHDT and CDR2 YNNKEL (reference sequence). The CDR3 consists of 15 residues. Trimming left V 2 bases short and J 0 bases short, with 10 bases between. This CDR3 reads CASSQQGLANYGYTF. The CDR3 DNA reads TGTGCCAGCAGCCAACAGGGTTTAGCTAACTATGGCTACACCTTC.

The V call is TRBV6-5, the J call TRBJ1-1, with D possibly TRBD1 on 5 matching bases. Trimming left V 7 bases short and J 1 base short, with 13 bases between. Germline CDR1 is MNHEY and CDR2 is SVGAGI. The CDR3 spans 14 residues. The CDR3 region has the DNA TGTGCCAGCAAACATCAGGGTAAGAACACTGAAGCTTTCTTT. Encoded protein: CASKHQGKNTEAFF.

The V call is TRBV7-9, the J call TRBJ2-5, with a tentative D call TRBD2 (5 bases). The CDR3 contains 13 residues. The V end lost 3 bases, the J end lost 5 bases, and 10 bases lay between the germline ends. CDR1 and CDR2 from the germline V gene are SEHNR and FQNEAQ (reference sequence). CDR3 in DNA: TGTGCCAGCAGCTTCTCGGGAAGGGAGACCCAGTACTTC. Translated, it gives CASSFSGRETQYF.

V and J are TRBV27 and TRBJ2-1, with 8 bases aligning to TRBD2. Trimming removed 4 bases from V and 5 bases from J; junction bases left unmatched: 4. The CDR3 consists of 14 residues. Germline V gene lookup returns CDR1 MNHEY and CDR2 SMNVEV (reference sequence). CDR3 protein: CASSSERGNNEQFF. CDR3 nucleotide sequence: TGTGCCAGCAGTTCGGAGCGGGGGAACAATGAGCAGTTCTTC.

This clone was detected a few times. CDR3 amino acids: CASGTSGGAGTDTQYF. The CDR3 nucleotides are TGTGCCAGCGGGACTAGCGGTGGGGCTGGCACAGATACGCAGTATTTT. The rearrangement uses TRBV19 and TRBJ2-3; TRBD2 aligns across 11 bases. The CDR3 has 16 residues. Germline CDR1 and CDR2: LNHDA and SQIVND (reference sequence). Trimming cost V 9 bases and J 1 base; bases outside gene matches: 9.

The CDR3 protein is CASSPPGKETQYF. CDR3 DNA sequence: TGTGCCAGCAGCCCCCCGGGGAAAGAGACCCAGTACTTC. V gene TRBV2 combines with J gene TRBJ2-5; D is perhaps TRBD2 (5 bases). Looked up from germline, CDR1 is SNHLY and CDR2 is FYNNEI. The CDR3 length is 13 residues. Trimming shortened V by 6 bases and J by 3 bases, and 11 bases separated the two germline ends.

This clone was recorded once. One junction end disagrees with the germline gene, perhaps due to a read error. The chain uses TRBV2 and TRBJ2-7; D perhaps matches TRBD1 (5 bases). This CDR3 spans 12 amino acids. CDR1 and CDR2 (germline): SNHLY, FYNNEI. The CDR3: CACSHRSYEQYF. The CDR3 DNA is TGTGCCTGCAGTCACAGGAGCTACGAGCAGTACTTC. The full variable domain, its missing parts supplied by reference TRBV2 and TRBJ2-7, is EPEVTQTPSHQVTQMGQEVILRCVPISNHLYFYWYRQILGQKVEFLVSFYNNEISEKSEIFDDQFSVERPDGSNFTLKIRSTKLEDSAMYFCACSHRSYEQYFGPGTRLTVT.

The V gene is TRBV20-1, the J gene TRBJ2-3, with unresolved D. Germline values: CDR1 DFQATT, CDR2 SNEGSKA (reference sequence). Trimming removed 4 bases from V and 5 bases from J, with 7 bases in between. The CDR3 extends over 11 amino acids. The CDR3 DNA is TGCAGTGCTATTATTTTAGATACGCAGTATTTT. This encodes CSAIILDTQYF.

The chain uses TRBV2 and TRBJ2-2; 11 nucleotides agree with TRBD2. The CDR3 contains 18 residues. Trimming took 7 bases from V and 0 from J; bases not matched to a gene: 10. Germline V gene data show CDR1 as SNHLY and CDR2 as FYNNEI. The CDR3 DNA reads TGTGCCAGCAACCCTGGGCCTAGCGGGGGGACGAACACCGGGGAGCTGTTTTTT. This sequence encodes CASNPGPSGGTNTGELFF. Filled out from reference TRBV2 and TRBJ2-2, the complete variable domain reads EPEVTQTPSHQVTQMGQEVILRCVPISNHLYFYWYRQILGQKVEFLVSFYNNEISEKSEIFDDQFSVERPDGSNFTLKIRSTKLEDSAMYFCASNPGPSGGTNTGELFFGEGSRLTVL.

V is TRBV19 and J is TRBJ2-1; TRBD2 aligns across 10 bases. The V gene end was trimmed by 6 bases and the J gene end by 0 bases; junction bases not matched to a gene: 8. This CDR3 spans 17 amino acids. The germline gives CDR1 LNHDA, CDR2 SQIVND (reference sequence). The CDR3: CASRPTSGASSYNEQFF. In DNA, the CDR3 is TGTGCCAGTAGACCAACTAGCGGGGCCTCCTCCTACAATGAGCAGTTCTTC.

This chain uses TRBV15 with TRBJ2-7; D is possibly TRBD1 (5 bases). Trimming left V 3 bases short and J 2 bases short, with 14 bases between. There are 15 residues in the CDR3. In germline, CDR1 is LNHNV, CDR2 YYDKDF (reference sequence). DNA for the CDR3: TGTGCCACCAGCAGGGCCTGGGGCCGAGCCTACGAGCAGTACTTC. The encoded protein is CATSRAWGRAYEQYF. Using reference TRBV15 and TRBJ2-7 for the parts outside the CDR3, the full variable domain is DAMVIQNPRYQVTQFGKPVTLSCSQTLNHNVMYWYQQKSSQAPKLLFHYYDKDFNNEADTPDNFQSRRPNTSFCFLDIRSPGLGDTAMYLCATSRAWGRAYEQYFGPGTRLTVT.

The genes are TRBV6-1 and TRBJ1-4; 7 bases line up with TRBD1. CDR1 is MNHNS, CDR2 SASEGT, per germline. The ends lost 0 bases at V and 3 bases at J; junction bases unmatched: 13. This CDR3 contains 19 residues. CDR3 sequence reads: CASSEASQGVIWANEKLFF. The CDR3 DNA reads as TGTGCCAGCAGTGAAGCGTCCCAGGGGGTAATTTGGGCTAATGAAAAACTGTTTTTT.

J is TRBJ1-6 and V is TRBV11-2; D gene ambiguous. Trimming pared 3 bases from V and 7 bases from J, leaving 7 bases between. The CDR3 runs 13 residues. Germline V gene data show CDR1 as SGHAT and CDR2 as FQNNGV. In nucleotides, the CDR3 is TGTGCCAGCAGCTTGGAGATCAATTCACCCCTCCACTTT. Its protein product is CASSLEINSPLHF.

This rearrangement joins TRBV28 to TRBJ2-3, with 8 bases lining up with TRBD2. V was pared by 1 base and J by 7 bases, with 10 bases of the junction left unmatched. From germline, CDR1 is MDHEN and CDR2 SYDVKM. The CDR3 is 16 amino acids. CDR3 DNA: TGTGCCAGCAGTTTATCGGGGGGGCCCGATTCCTATACGCAGTATTTT. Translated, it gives CASSLSGGPDSYTQYF.

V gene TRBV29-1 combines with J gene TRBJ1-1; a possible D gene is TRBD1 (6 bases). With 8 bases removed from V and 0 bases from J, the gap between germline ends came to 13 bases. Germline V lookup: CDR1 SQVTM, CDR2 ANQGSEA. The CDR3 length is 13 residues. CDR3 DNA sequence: TGCAGCACCACGACAGGTTTGAACACTGAAGCTTTCTTT. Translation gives CSTTTGLNTEAFF.

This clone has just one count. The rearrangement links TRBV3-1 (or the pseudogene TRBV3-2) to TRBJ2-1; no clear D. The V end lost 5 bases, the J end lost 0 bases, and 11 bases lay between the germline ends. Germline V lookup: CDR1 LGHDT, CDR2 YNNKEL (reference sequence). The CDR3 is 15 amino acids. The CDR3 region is CASSTPNSSYNEQFF. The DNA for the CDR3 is TGTGCCAGCAGCACCCCGAATAGCTCCTACAATGAGCAGTTCTTC.

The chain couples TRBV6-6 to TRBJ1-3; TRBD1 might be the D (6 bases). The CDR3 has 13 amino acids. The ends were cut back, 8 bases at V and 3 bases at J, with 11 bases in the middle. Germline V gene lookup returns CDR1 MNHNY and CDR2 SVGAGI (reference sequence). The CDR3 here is CASETGSGNTIYF. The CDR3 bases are TGTGCCAGCGAAACAGGGAGTGGAAACACCATATATTTT.

CDR3 amino acids: CASSIVGQGISGNTIYF. CDR3 DNA sequence: TGTGCCAGTAGTATAGTCGGACAGGGGATCTCTGGAAACACCATATATTTT. The rearrangement links TRBV19 to TRBJ1-3; 9 positions agree with TRBD1. The V gene's germline CDR1 is LNHDA and CDR2 SQIVND (reference sequence). The V gene end was trimmed by 1 base and the J gene end by 0 bases; junction bases not matched to a gene: 4. The CDR3 has 17 residues.

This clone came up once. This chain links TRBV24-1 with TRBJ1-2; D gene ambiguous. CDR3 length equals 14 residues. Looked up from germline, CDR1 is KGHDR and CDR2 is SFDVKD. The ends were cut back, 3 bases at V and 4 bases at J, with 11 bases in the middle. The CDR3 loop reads CATSDTSRGYGYTF. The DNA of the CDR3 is TGTGCCACCAGTGATACATCACGAGGCTATGGCTACACCTTC.

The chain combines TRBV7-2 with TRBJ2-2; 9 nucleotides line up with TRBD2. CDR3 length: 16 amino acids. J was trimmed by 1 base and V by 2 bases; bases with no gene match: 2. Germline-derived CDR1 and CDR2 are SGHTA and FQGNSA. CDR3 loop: CASSLWTSENTGELFF. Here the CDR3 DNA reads TGTGCCAGCAGCTTATGGACTAGCGAGAACACCGGGGAGCTGTTTTTT.